The present T cell receptor (beta chain) was sequenced within a study of OX40 agonist ivuxolimab in advanced cancers. Germline V CDR1 and CDR2: SGHVS, FQNEAQ. The length of the CDR3 is 16 residues. On this clone itself: At one end the junction does not follow the germline gene, possibly because of a read error.

Method: immunoSEQ multiplex PCR; TCRdb's copy keeps in-frame clones and lacks some. This sample has 50,000 to 65,000 clones; about nine tenths occur once, and the top ten carry 0.65% to 0.7%. The sequences come from CD4+ or CD8+ T cells sorted from blood, collected in a trial of the OX40 agonist ivuxolimab. This clonotype was sampled from an adult with an advanced solid tumor such as melanoma, head and neck, liver or kidney cancer. V gene TRBV7-8 combines with J gene TRBJ2-7, with 10 bases aligning to TRBD2. CDR3: CASSPRLAGESSEQYF. The CDR3 DNA follows: TGTGCCAGCAGCCCACGCCTAGCGGGAGAGTCCTCCGAGCAGTACTTC.